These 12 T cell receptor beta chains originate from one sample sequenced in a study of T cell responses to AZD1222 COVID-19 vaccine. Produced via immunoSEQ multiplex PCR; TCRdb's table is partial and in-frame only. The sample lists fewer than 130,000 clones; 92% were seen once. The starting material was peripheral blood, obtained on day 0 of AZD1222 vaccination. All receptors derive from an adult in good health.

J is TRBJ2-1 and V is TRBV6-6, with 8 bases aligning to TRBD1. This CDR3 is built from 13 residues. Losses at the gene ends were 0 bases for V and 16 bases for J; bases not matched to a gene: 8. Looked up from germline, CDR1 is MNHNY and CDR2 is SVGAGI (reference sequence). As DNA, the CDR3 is TGTGCCAGCAGTTACTCTTCAGGGACAGGAACTTTCTTC. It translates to CASSYSSGTGTFF.

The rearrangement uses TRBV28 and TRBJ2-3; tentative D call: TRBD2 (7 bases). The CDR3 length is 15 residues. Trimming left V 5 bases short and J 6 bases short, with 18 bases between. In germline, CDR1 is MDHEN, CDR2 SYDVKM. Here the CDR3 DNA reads TGTGCCAGCAGTCCCAACGCGGGGGCGGTGGATACGCAGTATTTT. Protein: CASSPNAGAVDTQYF. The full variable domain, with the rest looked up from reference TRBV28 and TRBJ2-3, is DVKVTQSSRYLVKRTGEKVFLECVQDMDHENMFWYRQDPGLGLRLIYFSYDVKMKEKGDIPEGYSVSREKKERFSLILESASTNQTSMYLCASSPNAGAVDTQYFGPGTRLTVL.

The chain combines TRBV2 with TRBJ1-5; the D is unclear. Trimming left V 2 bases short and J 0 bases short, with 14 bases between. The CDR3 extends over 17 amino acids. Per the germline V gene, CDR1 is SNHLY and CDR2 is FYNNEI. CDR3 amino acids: CASSERAGSLSNQPQHF. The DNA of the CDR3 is TGTGCCAGCAGTGAACGTGCCGGGTCCCTTAGCAATCAGCCCCAGCATTTT.

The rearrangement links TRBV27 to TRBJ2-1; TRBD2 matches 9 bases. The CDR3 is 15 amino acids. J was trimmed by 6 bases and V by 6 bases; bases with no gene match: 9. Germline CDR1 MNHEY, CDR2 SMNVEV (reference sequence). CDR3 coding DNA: TGTGCCAGCAGCTTCCCGGGACTAGCAGGCAATGAGCAGTTCTTC. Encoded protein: CASSFPGLAGNEQFF.

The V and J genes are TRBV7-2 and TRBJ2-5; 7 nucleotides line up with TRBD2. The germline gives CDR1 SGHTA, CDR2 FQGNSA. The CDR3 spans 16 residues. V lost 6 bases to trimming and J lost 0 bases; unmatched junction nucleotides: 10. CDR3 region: CASRPSSGQYQETQYF. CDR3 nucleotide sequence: TGTGCCAGCAGGCCCTCTAGCGGTCAGTACCAAGAGACCCAGTACTTC.

For the CDR3, the DNA is TGTGCCACCAGTGATTCGGCCCAGGGGACCCAGTACTTC. This sequence encodes CATSDSAQGTQYF. The chain employs TRBV24-1 and TRBJ2-5; the D gene is possibly TRBD1 (5 bases). This CDR3 is 13 amino acids long. The germline V gene encodes CDR1 KGHDR and CDR2 SFDVKD. Trimming removed 2 bases at V and 7 bases at J, with 10 bases between.

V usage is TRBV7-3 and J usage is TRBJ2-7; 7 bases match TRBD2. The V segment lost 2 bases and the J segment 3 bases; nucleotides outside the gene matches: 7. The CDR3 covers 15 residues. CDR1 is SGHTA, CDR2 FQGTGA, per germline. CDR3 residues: CASSLASGTNYEQYF. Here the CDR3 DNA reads TGTGCCAGCAGCTTAGCGTCCGGGACTAACTACGAGCAGTACTTC.

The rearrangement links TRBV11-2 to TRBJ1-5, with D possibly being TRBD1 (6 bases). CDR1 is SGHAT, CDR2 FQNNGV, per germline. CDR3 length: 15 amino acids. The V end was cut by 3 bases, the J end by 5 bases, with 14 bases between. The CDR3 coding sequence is TGTGCCAGCAGCTTCGATTACAGGGCCCATCAGCCCCAGCATTTT. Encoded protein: CASSFDYRAHQPQHF.

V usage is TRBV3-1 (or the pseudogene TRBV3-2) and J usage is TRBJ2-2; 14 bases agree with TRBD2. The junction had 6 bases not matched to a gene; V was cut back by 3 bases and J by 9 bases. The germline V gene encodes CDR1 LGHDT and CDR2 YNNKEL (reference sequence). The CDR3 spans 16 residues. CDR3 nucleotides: TGTGCCAGCAGCCATTCGACTAGCGGGAGGGCACGGGAGCTGTTTTTT. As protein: CASSHSTSGRARELFF.

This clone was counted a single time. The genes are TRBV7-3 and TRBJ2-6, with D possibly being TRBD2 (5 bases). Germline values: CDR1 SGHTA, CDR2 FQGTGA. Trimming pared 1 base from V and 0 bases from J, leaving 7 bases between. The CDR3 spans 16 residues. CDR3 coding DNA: TGTGCCAGCAGCTTAATGGGAGTCTCTGGGGCCAACGTCCTGACTTTC. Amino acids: CASSLMGVSGANVLTF. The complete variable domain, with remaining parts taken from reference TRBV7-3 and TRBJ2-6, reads GAGVSQTPSNKVTEKGKYVELRCDPISGHTALYWYRQSLGQGPEFLIYFQGTGAADDSGLPNDRFFAVRPEGSVSTLKIQRTERGDSAVYLCASSLMGVSGANVLTFGAGSRLTVL.

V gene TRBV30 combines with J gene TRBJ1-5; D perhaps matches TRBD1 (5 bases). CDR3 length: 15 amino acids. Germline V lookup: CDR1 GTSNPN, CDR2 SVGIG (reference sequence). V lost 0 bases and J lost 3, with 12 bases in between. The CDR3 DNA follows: TGTGCCTGGAGTGTCCGGGACGGTTTCAATCAGCCCCAGCATTTT. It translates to CAWSVRDGFNQPQHF.

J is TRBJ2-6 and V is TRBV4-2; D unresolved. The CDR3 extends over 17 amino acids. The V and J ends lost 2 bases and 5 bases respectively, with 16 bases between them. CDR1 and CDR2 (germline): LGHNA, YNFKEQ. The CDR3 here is CASSQSSRALRANVLTF. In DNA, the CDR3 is TGTGCCAGCAGCCAATCCTCCCGCGCGTTAAGGGCCAACGTCCTGACTTTC.